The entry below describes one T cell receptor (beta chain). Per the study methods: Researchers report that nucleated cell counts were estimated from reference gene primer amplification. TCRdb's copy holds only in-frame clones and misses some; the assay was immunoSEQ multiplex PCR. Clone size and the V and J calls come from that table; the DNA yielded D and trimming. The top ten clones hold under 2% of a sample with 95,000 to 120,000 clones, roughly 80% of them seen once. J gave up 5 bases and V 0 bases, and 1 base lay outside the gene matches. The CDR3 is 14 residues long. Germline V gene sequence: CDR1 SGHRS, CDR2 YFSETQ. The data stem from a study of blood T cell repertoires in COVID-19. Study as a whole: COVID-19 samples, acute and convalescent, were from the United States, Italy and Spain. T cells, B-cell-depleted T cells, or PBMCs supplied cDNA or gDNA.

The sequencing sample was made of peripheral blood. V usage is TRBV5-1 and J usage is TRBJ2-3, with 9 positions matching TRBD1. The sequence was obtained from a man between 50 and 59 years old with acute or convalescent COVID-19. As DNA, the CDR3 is TGCGCCAGCAGCTTGGGACAGGGGGGAGATACGCAGTATTTT. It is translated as CASSLGQGGDTQYF.